Below are 25 T cell receptor beta chains sequenced from a single sample in a study of beta chain features in type 1 diabetes. The study reverse transcribed the entire isolated RNA, so it sequenced expressed TCRB transcripts. Here immunoSEQ multiplex PCR was the method, and the copy in TCRdb shows in-frame clones only, minus some. There are about 240,000 clones in the sample; about 15% occur only once, and roughly 0.02% lies in the top ten. Study-wide findings and caveats: Moderately but significantly shorter TCRB CDR3s were found in Type 1 diabetes patients in all four CD4+ subsets.

These receptors' targets are unknown. Specimen: naive CD4+ T cells from blood. The receptors were sampled from a man between 25 and 39 years old with type 1 diabetes.

This clone was seen a handful of times. The chain combines TRBV14 with TRBJ1-2; D may be TRBD1 (6 bases). This CDR3 has 13 residues. From germline, CDR1 is SGHDN and CDR2 FVKESK. With 5 bases removed from V and 2 bases from J, the gap between germline ends came to 9 bases. The CDR3 sequence: CASSFDRNYGYTF. The CDR3 DNA follows: TGTGCCAGCAGCTTTGACAGGAACTATGGCTACACCTTC.

Concerning this clone itself: An end of the junction does not agree with germline; a read error may underlie this. V gene TRBV5-1 combines with J gene TRBJ1-1; a weak D match, TRBD1 (5 bases). The CDR3 has 15 residues. Germline CDR1 reads SGHRS; CDR2 reads YFSETQ. The chain's CDR3 is CASRLDPGNPTEAFF. CDR3 nucleotides: TGCGCCAGCAGGTTGGACCCAGGGAACCCCACTGAAGCTTTCTTT.

Only a few counts were recorded for this clone. The gene calls are TRBV7-9 and TRBJ2-1, with D tentatively TRBD2 (6 bases). The CDR3 is 14 amino acids. The V end lost 5 bases, the J end lost 6 bases, and 14 bases lay between the germline ends. Germline V gene sequence: CDR1 SEHNR, CDR2 FQNEAQ (reference sequence). The CDR3 nucleotides are TGTGCCAGCAGCCCGCAGGGAGGAGCCAATGAGCAGTTCTTC. Amino acid sequence: CASSPQGGANEQFF.

This clone appeared a few times. V and J are TRBV6-5 and TRBJ2-7, with 8 bases fitting TRBD1. The CDR3 contains 15 residues. Germline CDR1 and CDR2: MNHEY and SVGAGI. J gave up 4 bases and V 2 bases, and 7 bases lay outside the gene matches. Written as DNA, the CDR3 is TGTGCCAGCAGTTACGTCCAGGGGGCAGGGTACGAGCAGTACTTC. Translating gives CASSYVQGAGYEQYF.

In its sample, this clone was seen once. The rearrangement joins TRBV2 to TRBJ1-5; D is unclear. Germline CDR1 is SNHLY and CDR2 is FYNNEI. V was trimmed by 6 bases and J by 0 bases, leaving 6 bases between them. The CDR3 totals 13 residues. The CDR3 sequence: CASSTDSNQPQHF. The CDR3 nucleotides read TGTGCCAGCAGCACAGATAGCAATCAGCCCCAGCATTTT.

This chain connects TRBV11-2 to TRBJ2-2, with TRBD2 as a possible D gene (5 bases). The germline gives CDR1 SGHAT, CDR2 FQNNGV. V dropped 4 bases and J dropped 6 bases, with 18 bases sitting between them. The CDR3 loop spans 16 amino acids. This CDR3 is CASSSNGREGSGELFF. The DNA for the CDR3 is TGTGCCAGCAGCTCTAATGGACGAGAGGGATCCGGGGAGCTGTTTTTT.

This chain's CDR3 is CATSPRVGGGYTF. The CDR3 DNA follows: TGTGCCACCAGCCCCCGGGTGGGGGGTGGCTACACCTTC. The chain has TRBV15 and TRBJ1-2, with D possibly matching TRBD1 (5 bases). This CDR3 comprises 13 residues. Germline CDR1 reads LNHNV; CDR2 reads YYDKDF (reference sequence). Trimming took 5 bases from V and 7 from J, leaving 14 bases between them.

This clone appeared a few times. This chain uses TRBV27 with TRBJ1-2, with TRBD1 matching over 7 bases. The CDR3 has 13 amino acids. CDR1 MNHEY and CDR2 SMNVEV come from the germline V gene (reference sequence). Losses at the gene ends were 3 bases for V and 7 bases for J; bases not matched to a gene: 5. CDR3 sequence (DNA): TGTGCCAGCAGTTTTTGGCAGGGGGGTGGCTACACCTTC. It yields the protein CASSFWQGGGYTF.

This clone was seen a few times. The chain combines TRBV19 with TRBJ2-7, with 8 nucleotides matching TRBD1. The CDR3 spans 15 residues. Germline V lookup: CDR1 LNHDA, CDR2 SQIVND (reference sequence). V shed 5 bases, J shed 3 bases, and the junction held 9 bases outside the gene matches. CDR3 DNA: TGTGCCAGTAGTGATCCCGGGGACAGGCTCTACGAGCAGTACTTC. It specifies CASSDPGDRLYEQYF.

This chain uses TRBV6-5 with TRBJ2-2; D is undetermined. V lost 3 bases and J lost 8, with 4 bases in between. The CDR3 has 11 amino acids. Germline CDR1 is MNHEY and CDR2 is SVGAGI. The CDR3 DNA sequence: TGTGCCAGCAGTTATCGGGGGGAGCTGTTTTTT. It yields the protein CASSYRGELFF.

This clone was detected only a few times. The rearrangement joins TRBV7-2 to TRBJ2-1; 10 bases match TRBD2. The CDR3 runs to 14 residues. With 5 bases clipped from V and 10 bases from J, the junction kept 8 bases outside the gene matches. Germline loops: CDR1 SGHTA, CDR2 FQGNSA. In DNA, the CDR3 is TGTGCCAGCAGCCCAACTAGCGGGGTAGAGGAGCAGTTCTTC. Amino acids: CASSPTSGVEEQFF. Filled out from reference TRBV7-2 and TRBJ2-1, the complete variable domain reads GAGVSQSPSNKVTEKGKDVELRCDPISGHTALYWYRQSLGQGLEFLIYFQGNSAPDKSGLPSDRFSAERTGGSVSTLTIQRTQQEDSAVYLCASSPTSGVEEQFFGPGTRLTVL.

The sample holds a few counts of this clone. In the same sample, other DNA sequences code for this CDR3. Here the CDR3 reads CASSDRANYGYTF. In DNA, the CDR3 is TGTGCCAGCAGTGATCGGGCTAACTATGGCTACACCTTC. V and J are TRBV25-1 and TRBJ1-2; the D is unclear. The CDR3 consists of 13 residues. Trimming removed 3 bases at V and 0 bases at J, with 5 bases between. Looked up from germline, CDR1 is MGHDK and CDR2 is SYGVNS.

The gene calls are TRBV27 and TRBJ2-7, with TRBD1 matching 11 bases. This CDR3 contains 14 residues. Trimming cost V 6 bases and J 3 bases; bases outside gene matches: 4. Germline V gene data show CDR1 as MNHEY and CDR2 as SMNVEV (reference sequence). The CDR3 reads CASRSGTGGYEQYF. The DNA of the CDR3 is TGTGCCAGCAGGTCTGGGACAGGGGGCTACGAGCAGTACTTC.

This clone was found a few times. CDR3 coding DNA: TGTGCCAGTAGTATTCAGGGCTATGAGCAGTTCTTC. This encodes CASSIQGYEQFF. The chain joins TRBV19 to TRBJ2-1; a possible D gene is TRBD1 (5 bases). Trimming removed 3 bases from V and 8 bases from J, with 8 bases in between. The CDR3 length is 12 residues. The germline V gene has CDR1 LNHDA and CDR2 SQIVND (reference sequence).

The chain is built from TRBV7-2 and TRBJ1-6; unclear D gene. Germline CDR1 and CDR2: SGHTA and FQGNSA. Deletions cut 5 bases from V and 7 bases from J, with 15 bases between. The CDR3 runs 15 residues. CDR3 DNA sequence: TGTGCCAGCAGCCCCGCGTCGGACTTGAATTCACCCCTCCACTTT. Its protein product is CASSPASDLNSPLHF.

There are a few counts of this clone. The chain links TRBV29-1 to TRBJ1-2; 7 nucleotides line up with TRBD1. The germline CDR1 and CDR2 sequences are SQVTM and ANQGSEA. V trimming: 8 bases; J trimming: 4 bases; junction bases outside the gene matches: 4. The length of the CDR3 is 11 residues. The CDR3 is CSTGTVYGYTF. The CDR3, as DNA: TGCAGCACAGGGACAGTCTATGGCTACACCTTC.

A few counts support this clone. V is TRBV6-5 and J is TRBJ2-1, with TRBD1 as a possible D gene (6 bases). The V end lost 0 bases, the J end lost 8 bases, and 11 bases lay between the germline ends. The CDR3 runs to 14 residues. The germline gives CDR1 MNHEY, CDR2 SVGAGI. The CDR3 DNA reads as TGTGCCAGCAGTTACTCGAACAGGGACGATGAGCAGTTCTTC. Protein: CASSYSNRDDEQFF.

This clone has only a few counts. The CDR3 nucleotides read TGCGCCAGTCGACTAGCGGGAACCTACGAGCAGTACTTC. Its translation: CASRLAGTYEQYF. The rearrangement uses TRBV5-1 and TRBJ2-7, with 11 nucleotides matching TRBD2. CDR3 length: 13 amino acids. The J segment lost 2 bases and the V segment lost 8 bases, leaving 3 bases of the junction unmatched. Germline V gene data show CDR1 as SGHRS and CDR2 as YFSETQ.

V usage is TRBV5-4 and J usage is TRBJ1-2; 9 nucleotides match TRBD1. This CDR3 region has 16 residues. The J segment lost 2 bases and the V segment lost 4 bases, leaving 9 bases of the junction unmatched. Looked up from germline, CDR1 is SGHNT and CDR2 is YYREEE (reference sequence). In nucleotides, the CDR3 is TGTGCCAGCAGCCGCGGGGGACAGGGTACAAACTATGGCTACACCTTC. Protein: CASSRGGQGTNYGYTF.

The rearrangement links TRBV21-1 to TRBJ1-2; no check of the table's D call, TRBD1, against the DNA was made. TRBV21-1 is a listed pseudogene. The CDR3 is made up of 17 amino acids. The CDR3 spells CASSKGHLWTGLYGYTF. CDR3 sequence (DNA): TGTGCCAGCAGCAAAGGGCATCTTTGGACAGGGCTCTATGGCTACACCTTC.

In this sample, this clone turned up a few times. The chain combines TRBV21-1 with TRBJ2-5; TRBD2, as called in the table, went unchecked against the DNA. TRBV21-1 is an annotated pseudogene. The CDR3 has 16 amino acids. CDR3 DNA: TGTGCCAGCAGCATGGGGGGAGCTAACGTTCAAGAGACCCAGTACTTC. Residues: CASSMGGANVQETQYF.

This clone was observed a few times. The V and J genes are TRBV6-5 and TRBJ1-4; TRBD1 might be the D (5 bases). CDR3 size: 15 residues. Germline lookup yields CDR1 MNHEY and CDR2 SVGAGI. The germline V and J ends were trimmed by 5 bases and 0 bases, with 10 bases remaining between them. The DNA of the CDR3 is TGTGCCAGCAGTAGATTGACAGCAACTAATGAAAAACTGTTTTTT. It is translated as CASSRLTATNEKLFF.

The chain combines TRBV18 with TRBJ1-1; D uncertain. Germline-derived CDR1 and CDR2 are KGHSH and LQKENI. Trimming pared 4 bases from V and 3 bases from J, leaving 12 bases between. The CDR3 consists of 14 residues. For the CDR3, the DNA is TGTGCCAGCTCACGCCTCCTCGGGGACACTGAAGCTTTCTTT. Encoded protein: CASSRLLGDTEAFF. The whole variable domain, filled in from reference TRBV18 and TRBJ1-1, reads NAGVMQNPRHLVRRRGQEARLRCSPMKGHSHVYWYRQLPEEGLKFMVYLQKENIIDESGMPKERFSAEFPKEGPSILRIQQVVRGDSAAYFCASSRLLGDTEAFFGQGTRLTVV.

This clone came up a few times. The chain carries TRBV12-5 and TRBJ2-3; TRBD2 is a possible D gene (5 bases). This CDR3 has 11 residues. Germline V gene sequence: CDR1 LGHNT, CDR2 FRNRAP. Trimming took off 9 bases at V and 4 bases at J, with 8 bases between the two ends. CDR3 amino acids: CASGKADTQYF. CDR3 nucleotides: TGTGCTAGCGGGAAGGCAGATACGCAGTATTTT.

The chain is built from TRBV6-5 and TRBJ2-7; TRBD2 aligns across 11 bases. Germline V gene lookup returns CDR1 MNHEY and CDR2 SVGAGI. The CDR3 has 16 amino acids. V gave up 2 bases and J gave up 2 bases; unmatched junction bases: 5. The CDR3, as DNA: TGTGCCAGCAGTTACCCCGGGACTAGCGGAACCTACGAGCAGTACTTC. This sequence encodes CASSYPGTSGTYEQYF.